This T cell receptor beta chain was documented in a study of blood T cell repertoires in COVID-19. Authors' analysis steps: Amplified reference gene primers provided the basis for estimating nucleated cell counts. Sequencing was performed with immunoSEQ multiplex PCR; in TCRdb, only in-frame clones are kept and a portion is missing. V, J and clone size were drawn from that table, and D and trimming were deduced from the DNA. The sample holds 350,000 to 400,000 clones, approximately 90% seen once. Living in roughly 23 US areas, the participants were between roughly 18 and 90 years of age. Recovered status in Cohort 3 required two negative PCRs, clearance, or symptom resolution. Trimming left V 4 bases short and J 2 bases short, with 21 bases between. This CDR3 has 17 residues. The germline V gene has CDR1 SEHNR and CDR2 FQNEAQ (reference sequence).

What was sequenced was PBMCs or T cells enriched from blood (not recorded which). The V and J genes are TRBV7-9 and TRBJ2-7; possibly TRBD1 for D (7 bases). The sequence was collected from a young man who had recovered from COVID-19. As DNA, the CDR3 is TGTGCCAGCAGCTCCTTACGGTCGACAGGGAGGACCTACGAGCAGTACTTC. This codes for CASSSLRSTGRTYEQYF.